Below, one T cell receptor beta chain is given with its context. This sample was taken from a study of neurological immune-mediated disorders. TCRdb fed the 5' RACE reads into MiXCR, producing one record per CDR3 protein. The table includes about 70,000 distinct CDR3 sequences, more than 3% detected once. The V gene end was trimmed by 5 bases and the J gene end by 0 bases; junction bases not matched to a gene: 5. The length of the CDR3 is 15 residues. The V gene's germline CDR1 is DFQATT and CDR2 SNEGSKA (reference sequence). The sample comprised PBMCs. The rearrangement uses TRBV20-1 and TRBJ2-3, with 10 bases lining up with TRBD2. The TCR originated in a woman between 45 and 65 years old with multiple sclerosis. CDR3: CSAPTSGTSTDTQYF. CDR3 nucleotide sequence: TGCAGTGCTCCCACTAGCGGGACTAGCACAGATACGCAGTATTTT.